The sequence of this TCR beta chain was determined in a study of CD8+CD57+ T cells in acquired aplastic anemia. Study as a whole: When averaged, DNA from sorted CD4+ and CD8+ cells came to approximately 3.2 ug. Healthy donors averaged roughly 11 million reads for CD4+ cells.

A remark on this clonotype: Its antigen is as yet unknown.

Using genomic DNA as the template, TCR beta VDJ and CDR3 profiling was carried out. TCRdb fed the reads into MiXCR, producing one record per CDR3 protein. This table has some 410,000 distinct CDR3 sequences, about 70% appearing once. Study conclusions and caveats: Patients and controls were found to share 25 to 35 CD8+ CDR3 sequences. In CD8+ cells, Simpson's diversity showed no significant difference between patients and controls.

The CDR3 extends over 15 amino acids. Looked up from germline, CDR1 is SGHTA and CDR2 is FQGNSA. Trimming took 7 bases from V and 13 from J, leaving 28 bases between them. Sequenced sample: sorted CD4+, CD8+, or CD8+CD57+ T cells (not recorded which) from PBMCs. This TCR derives from a human donor in good health, serving as a control. V and J are TRBV7-2 and TRBJ1-2; D may be TRBD1 (6 bases). Written as DNA, the CDR3 is TGTGCCAGCACCGTTACCACAGACAGGTCGTATTTTGGCACCTTC. Translation: CASTVTTDRSYFGTF.